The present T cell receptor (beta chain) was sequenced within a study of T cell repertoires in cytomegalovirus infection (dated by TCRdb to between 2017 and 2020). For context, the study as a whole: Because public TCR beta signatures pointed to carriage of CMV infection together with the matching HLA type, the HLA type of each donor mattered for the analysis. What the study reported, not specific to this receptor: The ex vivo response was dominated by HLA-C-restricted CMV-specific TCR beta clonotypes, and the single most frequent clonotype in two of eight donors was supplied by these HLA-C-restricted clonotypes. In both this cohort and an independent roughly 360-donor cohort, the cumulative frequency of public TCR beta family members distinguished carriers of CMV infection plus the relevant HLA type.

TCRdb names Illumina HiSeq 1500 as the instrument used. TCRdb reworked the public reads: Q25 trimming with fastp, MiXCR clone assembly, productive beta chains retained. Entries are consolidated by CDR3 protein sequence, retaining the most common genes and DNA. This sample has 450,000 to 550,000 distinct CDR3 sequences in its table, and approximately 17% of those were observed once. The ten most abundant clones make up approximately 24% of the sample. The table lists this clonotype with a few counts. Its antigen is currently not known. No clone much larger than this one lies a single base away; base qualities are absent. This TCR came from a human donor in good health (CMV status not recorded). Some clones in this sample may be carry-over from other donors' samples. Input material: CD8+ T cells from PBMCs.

At the DNA level, the sequence is TGCAGCGTTGGCGGACAGGACAGCTCCTACAATGAGCAGTTCTTC. This codes for CSVGGQDSSYNEQFF. In this chain, TRBV29-1 is recombined with TRBJ2-1, with 7 bases in between that match TRBD1. Germline trimming: 4 bases from V, 0 bases from J; junction bases outside gene matches: 6. CDR1 SQVTM and CDR2 ANQGSEA were looked up in the germline V gene. The CDR3 holds 15 amino acids from the cysteine to the phenylalanine. The DNA shown is the 45-base CDR3, in frame from base 1.